A selection of T cell receptor beta chains follows, all from one sample in a study of vaccination and CD4 T cells after COVID-19. These receptors have no known antigen. TCRdb independently ran MiXCR on the PCR reads; one entry per CDR3 protein. Of roughly 20,000 distinct CDR3 sequences listed, approximately 45% are singletons. Here the sequenced sample was CD4+ T cells from blood, cultured in vitro, taken before SARS-CoV-2 vaccination. These receptor sequences come from a human donor who had recovered from COVID-19. The CDR3 runs from the conserved cysteine through the conserved F or W. A D gene is named only where the DNA matches it firmly. Clone size appears in some rows only: once, few, many, or a class for an expanded clone.

>TRBV7-2|TRBD1|TRBJ2-5|NA
TGTGCCAGCAGCGAGACAGGGGGCGAGTGGGAGACCCAGTACTTC
CASSETGGEWETQYF
>TRBV20-1|TRBD1|TRBJ2-5|few
TGCAGTGCTAGAGATCGGACAGGGTCAGAGACCCAGTACTTC
CSARDRTGSETQYF
>TRBV2|TRBD1|TRBJ1-5|NA
TGTGCCAGCAGCCTCACAGGGGGCGTAGGCCAGCCCCAGCATTTT
CASSLTGGVGQPQHF
>TRBV27|NA|TRBJ1-1|NA
TGTGCCAGCAGTTTCCGGGGCCGAACACTTATCCCAGGGGAAGCTTTCTTT
CASSFRGRTLIPGEAFF
>TRBV19|NA|TRBJ1-1|NA
TGTGCCACCAGGCAGCTCCTGTACACTGAAGCTTTCTTT
CATRQLLYTEAFF
>TRBV6-1|NA|TRBJ1-1|NA
TGTGCCAGCGGATCCGCTAAGAACACTGAAGCTTTCTTT
CASGSAKNTEAFF
>TRBV6-2/TRBV6-3|TRBD1|TRBJ1-5|once
TGTGCCAGCAGTTACTCTTCCAGGGGGCTAGGTCAGCCCCAGCATTTT
CASSYSSRGLGQPQHF
>TRBV27|NA|TRBJ1-6|few
TGTGCCAGCAGTCCGGCGATAGGAAATTCACCCCTCCACTTT
CASSPAIGNSPLHF
>TRBV10-1|NA|TRBJ2-1|NA
TGCGCCAGCAGCGAGAGACCGACACCCACCTACAATGAGCAGTTCTTC
CASSERPTPTYNEQFF
>TRBV9|NA|TRBJ2-7|NA
TGTGCCAGCAGCCCTGTTCCCGGGCAGGGACGGGACGAGCAGTACTTC
CASSPVPGQGRDEQYF
>TRBV7-3|NA|TRBJ1-1|few
TGTGCCAGCAGCCTTGGACGCAACACTGAAGCTTTCTTT
CASSLGRNTEAFF
>TRBV11-3|TRBD2|TRBJ2-5|NA
TGTGCCAGCAGCCCCCGTGGAACTAGCGGGGGGGCCCAAGAGACCCAGTACTTC
CASSPRGTSGGAQETQYF
>TRBV7-3|TRBD2|TRBJ2-1|NA
TGTGCCAGCAGCTTGGATCTAGCGGGTCTTGATGAGCAGTTCTTC
CASSLDLAGLDEQFF
>TRBV24-1|NA|TRBJ2-1|NA
TGTGCCACCTTACCCGCGGTTAGGGGGGGGCAGGGGAATGAGCAGTTCTTC
CATLPAVRGGQGNEQFF
>TRBV20-1|NA|TRBJ1-5|few
TGCAGTGCTGGCAGGAATAGCAATCAGCCCCAGCATTTT
CSAGRNSNQPQHF
>TRBV29-1|NA|TRBJ2-3|NA
TGCAGCGTTGAAGTACAGCCTCGGGATACGCAGTATTTT
CSVEVQPRDTQYF
>TRBV24-1|NA|TRBJ1-2|NA
TGTGCCACCGGGGATATGGGGGAGGCTGGCTATGGCTACACCTTC
CATGDMGEAGYGYTF
>TRBV21-1|NA|TRBJ1-5|NA
TGTGCCAGCAGGACAGGGCATTGTCAGCCCCAGCATTTT
CASRTGHCQPQHF
>TRBV7-3|NA|TRBJ1-1|NA
TGTGCCAGCAGCTTCCACCCGAGGGACACTGAAGCTTTCTTT
CASSFHPRDTEAFF
>TRBV11-3|NA|TRBJ1-4|NA
TGTGCCAGCAGCCCTAATGGGGCGCATGAAAAACTGTTTTTT
CASSPNGAHEKLFF
>TRBV7-2|NA|TRBJ1-2|few
TGTGCCAGCAGCTCCTCTTTAGAGGGTGGCTACACCTTC
CASSSSLEGGYTF
>TRBV7-3|TRBD1|TRBJ1-2|few
TGTGCCAGCAGCTTACAACTGAAAACAGGGGAGATTGACTATGGCTACACCTTC
CASSLQLKTGEIDYGYTF
>TRBV4-2|TRBD1|TRBJ1-5|NA
TGTGCCAGCAGCCAAACAGGGGTGAATCAGCCCCAGCATTTT
CASSQTGVNQPQHF
>TRBV20-1|TRBD2|TRBJ2-5|NA
TGCAGTGCTATGCGGGAGGGCCCAGAGACCCAGTACTTC
CSAMREGPETQYF
>TRBV19|NA|TRBJ1-1|NA
TGTGCCAGTAGTATAGGTGGGAAGGTGTTGGCTGAAGCTTTCTTT
CASSIGGKVLAEAFF
>TRBV19|NA|TRBJ1-2|few
TGTGCCAGTAGTAGGGGGGACTATGGCTACACCTTC
CASSRGDYGYTF
>TRBV12-3/TRBV12-4|NA|TRBJ1-6|NA
TGTGCCAGCAGTTTATGGCAGTCGGGGAATTCACCCCTCCACTTT
CASSLWQSGNSPLHF
>TRBV6-4|TRBD1|TRBJ1-1|few
TGTGCCAGCAGGGGGACAGGGTTCACTGAAGCTTTCTTT
CASRGTGFTEAFF
>TRBV5-4|TRBD1|TRBJ1-1|NA
TGTGCCAGCAGCCTCCCGGACAGGGGAAGTACTGAAGCTTTCTTT
CASSLPDRGSTEAFF
>TRBV20-1|TRBD1|TRBJ1-2|few
TGCAGTGCTAGCATACCGGGACAGGGGGCGAAGGGCTACACCTTC
CSASIPGQGAKGYTF
>TRBV7-2|NA|TRBJ1-2|NA
TGTGCCAGCAGCTTCGGGGGCACCTACACCTTC
CASSFGGTYTF
>TRBV18|TRBD1|TRBJ1-5|NA
TGTGCCAGCTCACCTGAGGGACAGGGCAATCAGCCCCAGCATTTT
CASSPEGQGNQPQHF